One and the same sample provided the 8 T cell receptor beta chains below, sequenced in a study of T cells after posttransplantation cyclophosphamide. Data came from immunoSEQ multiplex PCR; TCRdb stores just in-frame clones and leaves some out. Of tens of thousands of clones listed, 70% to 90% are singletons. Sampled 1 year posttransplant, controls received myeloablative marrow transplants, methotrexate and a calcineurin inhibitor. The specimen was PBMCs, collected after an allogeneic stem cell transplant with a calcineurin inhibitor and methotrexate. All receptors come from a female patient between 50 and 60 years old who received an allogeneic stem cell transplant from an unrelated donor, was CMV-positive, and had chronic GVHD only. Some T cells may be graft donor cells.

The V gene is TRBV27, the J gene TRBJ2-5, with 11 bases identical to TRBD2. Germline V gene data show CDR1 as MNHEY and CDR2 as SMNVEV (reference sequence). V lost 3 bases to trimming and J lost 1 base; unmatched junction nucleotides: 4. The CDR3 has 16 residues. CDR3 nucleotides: TGTGCCAGCAGTTTTTGGCTAGCGGGAGGCCAAGAGACCCAGTACTTC. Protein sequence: CASSFWLAGGQETQYF.

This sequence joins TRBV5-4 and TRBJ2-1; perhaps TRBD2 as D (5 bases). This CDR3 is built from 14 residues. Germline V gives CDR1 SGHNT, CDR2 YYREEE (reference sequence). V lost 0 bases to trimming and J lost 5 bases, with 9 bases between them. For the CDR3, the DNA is TGTGCCAGCAGCTTGGGGAGGTCCGACAATGAGCAGTTCTTC. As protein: CASSLGRSDNEQFF.

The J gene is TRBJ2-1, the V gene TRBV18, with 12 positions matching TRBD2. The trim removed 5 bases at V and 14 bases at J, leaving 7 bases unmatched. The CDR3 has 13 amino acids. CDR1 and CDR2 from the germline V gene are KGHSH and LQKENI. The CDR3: CASSTSLAGGEFF. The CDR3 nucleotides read TGTGCCAGCTCAACCTCTCTAGCGGGAGGGGAGTTCTTC.

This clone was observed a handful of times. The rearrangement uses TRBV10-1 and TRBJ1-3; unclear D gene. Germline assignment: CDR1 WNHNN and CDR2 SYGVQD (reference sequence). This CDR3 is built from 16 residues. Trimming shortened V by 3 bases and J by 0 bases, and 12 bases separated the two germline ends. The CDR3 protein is CASSEDQRSSGNTIYF. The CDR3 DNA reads TGCGCCAGCAGTGAAGACCAGCGAAGCTCTGGAAACACCATATATTTT.

This chain's CDR3 is CASSLGDSNQPQHF. The CDR3 nucleotides read TGTGCCAGCAGTTTGGGAGATAGCAATCAGCCCCAGCATTTT. The chain employs TRBV27 and TRBJ1-5; unclear D gene. CDR3 length equals 14 residues. CDR1 and CDR2 (germline): MNHEY, SMNVEV (reference sequence). V lost 3 bases and J 0 bases, leaving 6 bases between the germline ends.

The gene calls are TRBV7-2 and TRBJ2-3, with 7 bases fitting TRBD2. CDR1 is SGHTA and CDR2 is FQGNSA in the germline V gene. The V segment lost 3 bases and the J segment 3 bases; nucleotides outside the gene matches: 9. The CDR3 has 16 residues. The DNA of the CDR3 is TGTGCCAGCAGCTTGGAGGGGCGGGAGTTTACAGATACGCAGTATTTT. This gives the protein CASSLEGREFTDTQYF.

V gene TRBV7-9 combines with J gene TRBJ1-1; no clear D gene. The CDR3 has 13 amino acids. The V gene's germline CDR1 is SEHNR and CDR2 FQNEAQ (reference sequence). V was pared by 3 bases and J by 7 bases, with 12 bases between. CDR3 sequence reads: CASSFPAGYEAFF. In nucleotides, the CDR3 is TGTGCCAGCAGCTTCCCTGCGGGGTATGAAGCTTTCTTT.

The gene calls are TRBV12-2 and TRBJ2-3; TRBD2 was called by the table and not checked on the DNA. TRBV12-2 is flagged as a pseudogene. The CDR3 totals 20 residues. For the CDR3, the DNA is TGTGCAAGTCGCTTCACCCATGTAGCGGGAGTAAGTACAAGCACAGATACGCAGTATTTT. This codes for CASRFTHVAGVSTSTDTQYF.